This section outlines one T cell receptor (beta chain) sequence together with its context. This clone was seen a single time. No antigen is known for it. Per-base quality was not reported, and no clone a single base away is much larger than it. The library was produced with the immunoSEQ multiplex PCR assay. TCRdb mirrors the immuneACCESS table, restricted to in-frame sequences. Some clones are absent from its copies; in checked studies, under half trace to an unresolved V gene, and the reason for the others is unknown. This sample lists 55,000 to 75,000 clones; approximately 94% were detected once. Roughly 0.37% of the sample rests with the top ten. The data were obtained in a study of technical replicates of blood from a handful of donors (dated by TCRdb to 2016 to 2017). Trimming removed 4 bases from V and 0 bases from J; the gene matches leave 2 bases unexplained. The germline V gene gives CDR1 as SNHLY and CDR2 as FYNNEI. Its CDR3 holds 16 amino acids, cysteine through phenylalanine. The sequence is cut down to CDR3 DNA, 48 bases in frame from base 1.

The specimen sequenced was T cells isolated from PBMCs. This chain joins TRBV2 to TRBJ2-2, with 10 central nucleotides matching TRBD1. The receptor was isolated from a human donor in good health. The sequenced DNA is TGTGCCAGCAGTGCGGACAGGGGGGCGAACACCGGGGAGCTGTTTTTT. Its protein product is CASSADRGANTGELFF.